The 32 T cell receptor beta chains below were found in one sample sequenced in a study of beta chain features in type 1 diabetes. Every bit of the isolated RNA underwent reverse transcription, so sequencing read expressed TCRB transcripts. Measured with immunoSEQ multiplex PCR; TCRdb has only the in-frame clones, and not every one. The table lists around 190,000 clones, roughly an eighth of them singletons. Sequencing was performed on central memory CD4+ T cells from blood. The source of these receptors is a young woman in good health.

The chain joins TRBV28 to TRBJ2-7; D remains ambiguous. Germline loops: CDR1 MDHEN, CDR2 SYDVKM. Trimming stripped 5 bases from V and 2 bases from J, with 16 bases between. This CDR3 spans 15 amino acids. Written as DNA, the CDR3 is TGTGCCAGCAGTACACCTGCGGTCCTTACCTACGAGCAGTACTTC. Translation gives CASSTPAVLTYEQYF.

This chain joins TRBV20-1 and TRBJ1-1, with no clear D. Germline V gives CDR1 DFQATT, CDR2 SNEGSKA (reference sequence). V lost 3 bases to trimming and J lost 9 bases, with 8 bases between them. The CDR3 length is 10 residues. The CDR3 nucleotides read TGCAGTGCTAGCGTAGCCAAAGCTTTCTTT. Amino acid sequence: CSASVAKAFF.

This chain connects TRBV29-1 to TRBJ2-3; tentatively, D is TRBD2 (6 bases). V was clipped by 4 bases and J by 2 bases, with 16 bases between them. The CDR3 is 15 amino acids. CDR1 SQVTM and CDR2 ANQGSEA come from the germline V gene. This CDR3 reads CSVVRPGTSTDTQYF. CDR3 DNA: TGCAGCGTTGTCCGACCCGGGACTTCCACAGATACGCAGTATTTT.

There are a few counts of this clone. The J gene is TRBJ2-5, the V gene TRBV30, with D hard to call. Trimming left V 8 bases short and J 2 bases short, with 9 bases between. Germline loops: CDR1 GTSNPN, CDR2 SVGIG (reference sequence). This CDR3 contains 11 residues. The CDR3 spells CATRVQETQYF. CDR3 nucleotides: TGTGCCACTCGCGTACAAGAGACCCAGTACTTC.

This clone has just a few counts. The V call is TRBV30, the J call TRBJ2-1; D might be TRBD1 (5 bases). The length of the CDR3 is 13 residues. Germline assignment: CDR1 GTSNPN and CDR2 SVGIG (reference sequence). Between the trimmed V and J ends, which lost 2 bases and 2 bases, there was a span of 7 bases. The CDR3 sequence is CAWSRGTYNEQFF. In DNA form, the CDR3 reads TGTGCCTGGAGTAGGGGAACCTACAATGAGCAGTTCTTC. Variable domain in full (rest from reference TRBV30 and TRBJ2-1): SQTIHQWPATLVQPVGSPLSLECTVEGTSNPNLYWYRQAAGRGLQLLFYSVGIGQISSEVPQNLSASRPQDRQFILSSKKLLLSDSGFYLCAWSRGTYNEQFFGPGTRLTVL.

V usage is TRBV7-9 and J usage is TRBJ2-1; no clear D. The V gene lost 5 bases and the J gene lost 3 bases, with 5 bases spanning the gap. The germline gives CDR1 SEHNR, CDR2 FQNEAQ (reference sequence). The CDR3 loop spans 12 amino acids. The CDR3 loop reads CASSAYYNEQFF. Here the CDR3 DNA reads TGTGCCAGCAGCGCCTACTACAATGAGCAGTTCTTC.

This clone was counted a few times. The chain uses TRBV30 and TRBJ1-5; TRBD1 matches at 7 bases. Losses at the gene ends were 2 bases for V and 2 bases for J; bases not matched to a gene: 6. This CDR3 is 15 amino acids long. Germline values: CDR1 GTSNPN, CDR2 SVGIG (reference sequence). CDR3 loop: CAWSKQGHGNQPQHF. CDR3 in DNA: TGTGCCTGGAGTAAACAGGGGCATGGCAATCAGCCCCAGCATTTT.

The sample holds a few counts of this clone. CDR3 in DNA: TGTGCCAGCAGTGAGGCGGCGAGGGGCTACACCTTC. Translation gives CASSEAARGYTF. The chain has TRBV2 and TRBJ1-2, with no clear D. This CDR3 is built from 12 residues. Germline lookup yields CDR1 SNHLY and CDR2 FYNNEI. Trimming pared 3 bases from V and 8 bases from J, leaving 10 bases between.

The chain recombines TRBV28 with TRBJ1-4; 8 bases line up with TRBD1. V gave up 3 bases and J gave up 10 bases; unmatched junction bases: 7. This CDR3 is 14 amino acids long. Germline V lookup: CDR1 MDHEN, CDR2 SYDVKM. The CDR3, as DNA: TGTGCCAGCAGTTTGCCAGGGGGCCAGGGAAAACTGTTTTTT. Translated, it gives CASSLPGGQGKLFF.

This clone was observed a handful of times. The V gene is TRBV7-3, the J gene TRBJ2-3, with D possibly TRBD1 on 7 matching bases. The CDR3 runs to 15 residues. Trimming pared 5 bases from V and 3 bases from J, leaving 15 bases between. Germline V gives CDR1 SGHTA, CDR2 FQGTGA. The CDR3 DNA reads as TGTGCCAGCAGCGGAACAGGGGCGGGGACAGATACGCAGTATTTT. It translates to CASSGTGAGTDTQYF.

V and J are TRBV28 and TRBJ2-7; D unresolved. Trimming removed 7 bases at V and 7 bases at J, with 5 bases between. Germline CDR1 MDHEN, CDR2 SYDVKM. The CDR3 loop spans 9 amino acids. CDR3 in DNA: TGTGCCAGCATTATTGAGCAGTACTTC. Translating gives CASIIEQYF.

Details on this clone: This specimen includes other DNA sequences encoding the same CDR3. This chain links TRBV18 with TRBJ2-5; D is undetermined. Germline CDR1 reads KGHSH; CDR2 reads LQKENI. The CDR3 spans 14 residues. V was cut by 0 bases and J by 1 base, with 6 bases left in between. CDR3 coding DNA: TGTGCCAGCTCACCACCGTCCGGCCAAGAGACCCAGTACTTC. Amino acid sequence: CASSPPSGQETQYF.

This clone occurred a few times. The chain is built from TRBV28 and TRBJ2-5, with D unresolved. Germline values: CDR1 MDHEN, CDR2 SYDVKM. CDR3 size: 14 residues. V was cut by 3 bases and J by 7 bases, with 15 bases left in between. CDR3 loop: CASSFPSRLGTQYF. CDR3 DNA sequence: TGTGCCAGCAGTTTTCCCTCTAGGCTCGGGACCCAGTACTTC.

A few counts support this clone. The chain is built from TRBV4-2 and TRBJ2-1; a possible D gene is TRBD2 (5 bases). Trimming shortened V by 3 bases and J by 0 bases, and 15 bases separated the two germline ends. This CDR3 has 17 amino acids. Germline V gene sequence: CDR1 LGHNA, CDR2 YNFKEQ. CDR3 protein: CASSQAASSSSYNEQFF. DNA for the CDR3: TGTGCCAGCAGCCAGGCTGCTAGCAGCTCCTCCTACAATGAGCAGTTCTTC.

This clone has just a few counts. This rearrangement joins TRBV19 to TRBJ2-5; 10 bases are a match to TRBD2. V lost 10 bases, J lost 5 bases, and 13 bases stayed unmatched. This CDR3 comprises 15 residues. Germline loops: CDR1 LNHDA, CDR2 SQIVND (reference sequence). CDR3 DNA: TGTGCCACCGAGTCTAGCGGGAGATATCAGGAGACCCAGTACTTC. The encoded protein is CATESSGRYQETQYF.

The chain uses TRBV6-5 and TRBJ1-1; 12 bases map to TRBD1. The CDR3 length is 15 residues. Germline CDR1 reads MNHEY; CDR2 reads SVGAGI. V shed 0 bases, J shed 7 bases, and the junction held 3 bases outside the gene matches. DNA of the CDR3: TGTGCCAGCAGTTACTCGGGACAGGGGGCCTTTGAAGCTTTCTTT. This gives the protein CASSYSGQGAFEAFF.

This clone appeared a few times. The chain employs TRBV30 and TRBJ2-3, with D perhaps TRBD2 (5 bases). The ends were cut back, 4 bases at V and 2 bases at J, with 10 bases in the middle. The CDR3 spans 13 residues. The germline V gene has CDR1 GTSNPN and CDR2 SVGIG (reference sequence). The CDR3 sequence is CAWKWRNTDTQYF. For the CDR3, the DNA is TGTGCCTGGAAGTGGAGGAACACAGATACGCAGTATTTT.

This clone was found a few times. This chain uses TRBV7-9 with TRBJ2-3; 11 bases map to TRBD2. V shed 5 bases and J 5 bases; nucleotides not matched to a gene: 6. There are 15 residues in the CDR3. Germline CDR1 and CDR2: SEHNR and FQNEAQ (reference sequence). CDR3 DNA: TGTGCCAGCAGCCCAGCACTAGCGGGAGAAGATACGCAGTATTTT. Its translation: CASSPALAGEDTQYF.

This clone was found a few times. The CDR3 protein is CASSPPVAKNIQYF. The DNA of the CDR3 is TGTGCCAGCAGCCCGCCGGTAGCCAAAAACATTCAGTACTTC. This sequence joins TRBV7-2 and TRBJ2-4; no clear D gene. The germline V gene has CDR1 SGHTA and CDR2 FQGNSA. The CDR3 consists of 14 residues. V lost 5 bases and J 0 bases, leaving 8 bases between the germline ends.

This chain joins TRBV7-2 and TRBJ2-1, with 12 bases identical to TRBD2. Germline V gives CDR1 SGHTA, CDR2 FQGNSA. Trimming cost V 5 bases and J 6 bases; bases outside gene matches: 14. This CDR3 contains 18 residues. The CDR3 loop reads CASSREGTSGRMGNEQFF. The CDR3 nucleotides are TGTGCCAGCAGCCGAGAGGGTACTAGCGGGAGGATGGGCAATGAGCAGTTCTTC.

This clone was seen a handful of times. The V gene is TRBV30, the J gene TRBJ1-4; D ambiguous. This CDR3 is built from 12 residues. V was pared by 4 bases and J by 5 bases, with 8 bases between. From germline, CDR1 is GTSNPN and CDR2 SVGIG (reference sequence). The CDR3 loop is CAWTRENEKLFF. Here the CDR3 DNA reads TGTGCCTGGACACGCGAAAATGAAAAACTGTTTTTT.

The CDR3 spells CASSAQPSVQETQYF. In nucleotides, the CDR3 is TGTGCCAGCAGCGCACAACCTAGCGTGCAAGAGACCCAGTACTTC. V usage is TRBV9 and J usage is TRBJ2-5; D perhaps matches TRBD2 (6 bases). Germline-derived CDR1 and CDR2 are SGDLS and YYNGEE. This CDR3 is built from 15 residues. V lost 3 bases to trimming and J lost 2 bases, with 14 bases between them.

The table lists this clone with a few counts. The chain has TRBV4-1 and TRBJ2-3; 9 nucleotides align to TRBD2. Losses at the gene ends were 1 base for V and 3 bases for J; bases not matched to a gene: 8. Germline V gene sequence: CDR1 MGHRA, CDR2 YSYEKL. CDR3 length: 17 amino acids. The DNA of the CDR3 is TGCGCCAGCAGCCAAGCGCGGGAGGGCCGAGGAACAGATACGCAGTATTTT. Translation gives CASSQAREGRGTDTQYF.

This clone was counted many times. The rearrangement links TRBV5-4 to TRBJ2-1; the D gene is possibly TRBD2 (6 bases). V was pared by 3 bases and J by 10 bases, with 14 bases between. CDR1 is SGHNT, CDR2 YYREEE, per germline (reference sequence). This CDR3 has 13 amino acids. In DNA form, the CDR3 reads TGTGCCAGCAGCTCTCGGGGGAGACGGGAGCAGTTCTTC. Translated: CASSSRGRREQFF.

There are a few counts of this clone. The V call is TRBV6-5, the J call TRBJ2-3; D perhaps matches TRBD2 (6 bases). CDR1 is MNHEY and CDR2 is SVGAGI in the germline V gene. The V end was cut by 6 bases, the J end by 0 bases, with 13 bases between. The CDR3 length is 15 residues. CDR3 in amino acids: CASRGGLLSTDTQYF. Here the CDR3 DNA reads TGTGCCAGCAGGGGGGGACTCCTCAGCACAGATACGCAGTATTTT.

Only a few counts were recorded for this clone. The chain employs TRBV7-6 and TRBJ1-2, with a weak D call TRBD1 (5 bases). This CDR3 is built from 17 residues. The V end lost 4 bases, the J end lost 0 bases, and 18 bases lay between the germline ends. Germline values: CDR1 SGHVS, CDR2 FNYEAQ. In nucleotides, the CDR3 is TGTGCCAGCAGCTCCAGCGGGGCGCGTATCTCTAACTATGGCTACACCTTC. Amino acid sequence: CASSSSGARISNYGYTF.

This clone was detected only a few times. The chain has TRBV5-4 and TRBJ2-7; 9 positions agree with TRBD2. This CDR3 is built from 15 residues. Germline V gene data show CDR1 as SGHNT and CDR2 as YYREEE (reference sequence). Losses at the gene ends were 0 bases for V and 2 bases for J; bases not matched to a gene: 3. The CDR3 DNA sequence: TGTGCCAGCAGCTTGGGGCTAGCGGGGACCTACGAGCAGTACTTC. Translation: CASSLGLAGTYEQYF.

This clone has a handful of counts. The chain carries TRBV25-1 and TRBJ2-2; D is undetermined. Germline-derived CDR1 and CDR2 are MGHDK and SYGVNS. Trimming left V 8 bases short and J 1 base short, with 11 bases between. This CDR3 is built from 14 residues. CDR3 bases: TGTGCCAGCCGCGCCCCGGGGAACACCGGGGAGCTGTTTTTT. Translating it yields CASRAPGNTGELFF.

The rearrangement joins TRBV6-5 to TRBJ1-2, with a weak D call TRBD1 (6 bases). V lost 8 bases and J 3 bases, leaving 16 bases between the germline ends. This CDR3 is built from 14 residues. CDR1 is MNHEY and CDR2 is SVGAGI in the germline V gene. CDR3 DNA: TGTGCCAGCCTGCGTTTGGGGGCCCACTATGGCTACACCTTC. Translation gives CASLRLGAHYGYTF.

The chain has TRBV11-3 and TRBJ2-5; 8 bases line up with TRBD1. Germline CDR1 SGHNT, CDR2 YENEEA. Losses at the gene ends were 5 bases for V and 6 bases for J; bases not matched to a gene: 8. CDR3 length: 14 residues. The CDR3: CASSRTGNEKTQYF. The CDR3 coding sequence is TGTGCCAGCAGCCGGACAGGGAATGAGAAGACCCAGTACTTC.

This clone showed up just a few times. This chain uses TRBV2 with TRBJ1-1, with D uncertain. The CDR3 covers 13 residues. The V end lost 4 bases, the J end lost 1 base, and 7 bases lay between the germline ends. Looked up from germline, CDR1 is SNHLY and CDR2 is FYNNEI. CDR3 residues: CASSGAGNTEAFF. The CDR3 coding sequence is TGTGCCAGCAGTGGGGCGGGGAACACTGAAGCTTTCTTT.

The rearrangement uses TRBV9 and TRBJ2-1, with 10 bases matching TRBD2. The CDR3 consists of 15 residues. V gave up 4 bases and J gave up 7 bases; unmatched junction bases: 8. Germline V gene lookup returns CDR1 SGDLS and CDR2 YYNGEE. The CDR3 here is CASSRGLAERNEQFF. CDR3 DNA: TGTGCCAGCAGCCGAGGACTAGCGGAGAGAAATGAGCAGTTCTTC.